This passage covers 11 T cell receptor beta chains from one sample sequenced in a study of cytotoxic CD8 clonotypes in ibrutinib-treated CLL (dated by TCRdb to the early 2020s). Reading the label with the study, this specimen's time point is: progressive disease on ibrutinib. To prepare the library, the immunoSEQ multiplex PCR assay was applied. The table was pulled from immuneACCESS by TCRdb, which kept in-frame rearrangements only. Such tables lose some clones; where checked, under half of the loss comes from unresolved V genes, and the rest has no known cause. Across this sample there are about 40,000 clones, with roughly 70% seen only once. Clones ranked in the top ten supply 10% of the sample. Source: PBMCs, taken at disease progression, from a patient treated with ibrutinib. These receptors were collected from a human donor with chronic lymphocytic leukemia.

The V call is TRBV11-2, the J call TRBJ2-2, with D tentatively TRBD2 (5 bases). The CDR3 consists of 15 residues. Trimming took off 4 bases at V and 1 base at J, with 10 bases between the two ends. Germline CDR1 SGHAT, CDR2 FQNNGV. The DNA of the CDR3 is TGTGCCAGCAGCTCACCTCGGGGGAACACCGGGGAGCTGTTTTTT. As protein: CASSSPRGNTGELFF.

The chain carries TRBV10-3 and TRBJ2-7; 8 bases agree with TRBD1. CDR3 size: 14 residues. CDR1 ENHRY and CDR2 SYGVKD come from the germline V gene. V gave up 2 bases and J gave up 0 bases; unmatched junction bases: 0. CDR3 DNA sequence: TGTGCCATCAGTGAGACAGGGGGCTCCTACGAGCAGTACTTC. Protein: CAISETGGSYEQYF.

This clone was recorded a few times. The rearrangement links TRBV25-1 to TRBJ2-1; 7 positions match TRBD2. This CDR3 comprises 15 residues. Germline V gene data show CDR1 as MGHDK and CDR2 as SYGVNS. The junction had 8 bases not matched to a gene; V was cut back by 5 bases and J by 4 bases. Here the CDR3 reads CASSTPSGLYNEQFF. As DNA, the CDR3 is TGTGCCAGCAGTACTCCTAGCGGTCTATACAATGAGCAGTTCTTC.

J is TRBJ2-1 and V is TRBV6-5; 12 bases align to TRBD2. Germline trimming cut 5 bases from V and 9 bases from J; bases unmatched to any gene: 8. The CDR3 is 15 amino acids. In germline, CDR1 is MNHEY, CDR2 SVGAGI. The CDR3 sequence is CASSLTSGSLGEQFF. CDR3 DNA sequence: TGTGCCAGCAGTCTGACTAGCGGGAGTTTGGGTGAGCAGTTCTTC.

CDR3 DNA: TGTGCCAGCAGCTTTAGTCTGGAGCGACACTCCTACAATGAGCAGTTCTTC. Its translation is CASSFSLERHSYNEQFF. The chain links TRBV5-4 to TRBJ2-1; no reliable D call. CDR1 is SGHNT and CDR2 is YYREEE in the germline V gene (reference sequence). V lost 2 bases to trimming and J lost 0 bases, with 15 bases between them. The CDR3 totals 17 residues.

The V gene is TRBV5-4, the J gene TRBJ1-4, with 9 bases aligning to TRBD1. Germline-derived CDR1 and CDR2 are SGHNT and YYREEE (reference sequence). The CDR3 runs 14 residues. V shed 5 bases, J shed 7 bases, and the junction held 6 bases outside the gene matches. The CDR3 DNA follows: TGTGCCAGCAGTCAACAGGGGGCGAGTGAAAAACTGTTTTTT. Translation gives CASSQQGASEKLFF. Variable domain in full (rest from reference TRBV5-4 and TRBJ1-4): ETGVTQSPTHLIKTRGQQVTLRCSSQSGHNTVSWYQQALGQGPQFIFQYYREEENGRGNFPPRFSGLQFPNYSSELNVNALELDDSALYLCASSQQGASEKLFFGSGTQLSVL.

Note on this clone: At the DNA level, this CDR3 is encoded by other sequences in the same sample as well. The V call is TRBV5-1, the J call TRBJ2-7; unclear D gene. Trimming left V 0 bases short and J 4 bases short, with 11 bases between. Germline lookup yields CDR1 SGHRS and CDR2 YFSETQ. The CDR3 consists of 14 residues. CDR3 DNA: TGCGCCAGCAGCTTGGGAGAGTCTGGTTACGAGCAGTACTTC. Protein product: CASSLGESGYEQYF.

The J gene is TRBJ2-3, the V gene TRBV2; TRBD2 matches 9 bases. The J segment lost 6 bases and the V segment lost 5 bases, leaving 6 bases of the junction unmatched. From germline, CDR1 is SNHLY and CDR2 FYNNEI. The CDR3 has 14 amino acids. The CDR3 loop is CASSFSGGGDTQYF. CDR3 coding DNA: TGTGCCAGCAGTTTTAGCGGGGGCGGCGATACGCAGTATTTT.

This clone turned up a few times. This chain connects TRBV6-6 to TRBJ2-7; TRBD1 is a possible D gene (5 bases). This CDR3 spans 14 amino acids. The V and J ends lost 5 bases and 0 bases respectively, with 11 bases between them. Germline V gives CDR1 MNHNY, CDR2 SVGAGI (reference sequence). CDR3 nucleotide sequence: TGTGCCAGCAGTGCCCCGACAGCCTCCTACGAGCAGTACTTC. Protein: CASSAPTASYEQYF.

This clone has only a few counts. The chain employs TRBV2 and TRBJ2-3; 7 bases agree with TRBD2. V was clipped by 4 bases and J by 4 bases; unmatched bases: 2. The CDR3 consists of 13 residues. Germline values: CDR1 SNHLY, CDR2 FYNNEI. Here the CDR3 reads CASSGGRADTQYF. The CDR3 nucleotides are TGTGCCAGCAGTGGAGGGAGGGCAGATACGCAGTATTTT.

This chain connects TRBV30 to TRBJ1-3; no clear D gene. The CDR3 has 15 residues. V was trimmed by 0 bases and J by 0 bases, leaving 9 bases between them. Germline CDR1 GTSNPN, CDR2 SVGIG (reference sequence). The CDR3, as DNA: TGTGCCTGGAGTGTGACACGGTTCTCTGGAAACACCATATATTTT. Translation gives CAWSVTRFSGNTIYF. Full variable domain (rest looked up from reference TRBV30 and TRBJ1-3): SQTIHQWPATLVQPVGSPLSLECTVEGTSNPNLYWYRQAAGRGLQLLFYSVGIGQISSEVPQNLSASRPQDRQFILSSKKLLLSDSGFYLCAWSVTRFSGNTIYFGEGSWLTVV.